This record covers a single TCR beta chain. What it binds is not known. Sequenced by immunoSEQ multiplex PCR; TCRdb stores in-frame clones only, minus some. The sample holds some 11,000 clones, 80% seen once. Patients with a history of autoimmune disease or on systemic immunosuppression were excluded. Patients had blood sampled at baseline and again on cycle 4 day 1 and cycle 7 day 1. Trimming stripped 2 bases from V and 2 bases from J, with 8 bases between. From germline, CDR1 is WNHNN and CDR2 SYGVQD (reference sequence). The CDR3 contains 14 residues. This sample is part of a study of OX40 agonist ivuxolimab in advanced cancers. Study-wide background: Every 2 weeks, patients got intravenous ivuxolimab at one of six dose levels (0.01-10 mg/kg).

Whole-study findings and limits: Among the least clonally expanded were partial responders at 0.1-3.0 mg/kg.

The specimen was CD4+ or CD8+ T cells sorted from blood, collected in a trial of the OX40 agonist ivuxolimab. This sequence joins TRBV10-1 and TRBJ2-3; D is unclear. This receptor was identified in an adult with an advanced solid tumor such as melanoma, head and neck, liver or kidney cancer. The CDR3 DNA sequence: TGCGCCAGCAGTGAGGGGCGGTACACAGATACGCAGTATTTT. Translated: CASSEGRYTDTQYF.